This T cell receptor (beta chain) was profiled in a study of Ad26.COV2.S vaccination and SARS-CoV-2 variants. Turning to the study itself: A COV1001 Ad26.COV2.S trial-arm participant provided the sample. Study observations and caveats: Greater spike-specific TCR breadth was seen in vaccine recipients than in placebo recipients.

Regarding this clone: No antigen is known for it.

Treatment reported: 19 received Ad26.COV2.S at low or high dose, single or two shots; 5 received placebo; per-sample allocation not given. Specimen acquisition occurred on day 63 following the initial vaccine or placebo injection. The table came from immunoSEQ multiplex PCR; TCRdb's copy has only in-frame clones and leaves some out. This table has roughly 270,000 clones, 70% to 90% appearing once. The CDR3 covers 15 residues. V lost 0 bases and J lost 4, with 9 bases in between. Germline assignment: CDR1 LGHNA and CDR2 YSLEER. The TCR sequence derives from a person between 18 and 65 years old who received the Ad26.COV2.S COVID-19 vaccine or a placebo. Source: peripheral blood, taken in a trial of Ad26.COV2.S vaccine versus placebo. This chain uses TRBV4-3 with TRBJ1-4, with D possibly matching TRBD1 (6 bases). The CDR3 DNA is TGCGCCAGCAGCCAAGAGAGGGGGAGTAATGAAAAACTGTTTTTT. This encodes CASSQERGSNEKLFF.